Following are 10 T cell receptor beta chains from one sample sequenced in a study of blood T cell repertoires in COVID-19. The data were produced by immunoSEQ multiplex PCR, yet TCRdb's version contains in-frame clones alone and is incomplete. Of hundreds of thousands of clones listed, approximately 83% are singletons. The specimen was peripheral blood. Receptors originate from a woman in her thirties or forties with active or convalescent COVID-19.

CDR3 residues: CASSPGQGPQHF. The CDR3 DNA follows: TGTGCCAGCAGTCCAGGACAGGGGCCCCAGCATTTT. The chain carries TRBV27 and TRBJ1-5; 8 bases fit TRBD1. The germline gives CDR1 MNHEY, CDR2 SMNVEV (reference sequence). Trimming removed 5 bases from V and 9 bases from J; junction bases left unmatched: 3. The CDR3 runs 12 residues.

CDR3 DNA sequence: TGTGCCAGCAGCGCCCCTCCTCTAGCGGGCGGGGAGACCCAGTACTTC. Translating it yields CASSAPPLAGGETQYF. The J gene is TRBJ2-5, the V gene TRBV9, with 8 bases fitting TRBD2. This CDR3 region has 16 residues. Germline assignment: CDR1 SGDLS and CDR2 YYNGEE. J lost 5 bases, V lost 3 bases, and 12 bases had no gene match.

The genes are TRBV18 and TRBJ1-3; 8 bases line up with TRBD1. The V and J ends lost 2 bases and 4 bases, in that order; junction bases with no gene match: 4. This CDR3 contains 15 residues. Germline CDR1 and CDR2: KGHSH and LQKENI. In DNA, the CDR3 is TGTGCCAGCTCACCAGACAGGGGAGCGGGAAACACCATATATTTT. It is translated as CASSPDRGAGNTIYF.

The CDR3 loop is CASSRDRLWGYTF. Here the CDR3 DNA reads TGTGCCAGCAGTCGAGACAGGCTTTGGGGCTACACCTTC. The rearrangement joins TRBV6-2 or TRBV6-3 to TRBJ1-2; a possible D gene is TRBD1 (6 bases). V was pared by 5 bases and J by 8 bases, with 15 bases between. The germline gives CDR1 MNHEY, CDR2 SVGEGT. The CDR3 spans 13 residues.

The chain couples TRBV5-1 to TRBJ2-1, with 7 bases that match TRBD2. The CDR3 is made up of 16 amino acids. The V gene's germline CDR1 is SGHRS and CDR2 YFSETQ. The ends lost 1 base at V and 0 bases at J; junction bases unmatched: 4. The CDR3, as DNA: TGCGCCAGCAGCTTGAGCGGGGCCAGCTCCTACAATGAGCAGTTCTTC. Translation: CASSLSGASSYNEQFF.

The chain recombines TRBV5-4 with TRBJ2-1, with 10 bases lining up with TRBD2. From germline, CDR1 is SGHNT and CDR2 YYREEE (reference sequence). After removal of 4 bases from V and 6 bases from J, the junction contained 7 bases not matched to a gene. The CDR3 has 15 amino acids. This CDR3 is CASSLAGAISNEQFF. The CDR3 DNA is TGTGCCAGCAGCCTAGCGGGAGCAATTTCCAATGAGCAGTTCTTC.

The chain has TRBV3-1 (or the pseudogene TRBV3-2) and TRBJ2-7; perhaps TRBD2 as D (6 bases). The assigned J gene may be wrong: the sequence end matches TRBJ2-5 better. CDR1 and CDR2 (germline): LGHDT, YNNKEL (reference sequence). The CDR3 loop spans 15 amino acids. The CDR3 DNA reads TGTGCCAGCAGCCAAGCTCCTCCTGGAGGGGAGACCCAGTACTTC. It codes for CASSQAPPGGETQYF.

V usage is TRBV7-2 and J usage is TRBJ2-3; D is possibly TRBD1 (6 bases). The CDR3 contains 14 residues. Germline V gene sequence: CDR1 SGHTA, CDR2 FQGNSA. Trimming stripped 0 bases from V and 3 bases from J, with 7 bases between. The CDR3 here is CASSLARGTDTQYF. The CDR3 DNA follows: TGTGCCAGCAGCTTAGCCAGGGGAACAGATACGCAGTATTTT.

This sequence joins TRBV30 and TRBJ1-1; TRBD1 matches 10 bases. The CDR3 is 13 residues long. CDR1 is GTSNPN and CDR2 is SVGIG in the germline V gene (reference sequence). Trimming took 3 bases from V and 5 from J; bases not matched to a gene: 3. The CDR3 DNA is TGTGCCTGGAGGACAGGGGGCAAAACTGAAGCTTTCTTT. Amino acids: CAWRTGGKTEAFF.

The chain joins TRBV9 to TRBJ1-4; D is unclear. The CDR3 has 16 residues. The ends were cut back, 0 bases at V and 6 bases at J, with 15 bases in the middle. Germline CDR1 and CDR2: SGDLS and YYNGEE. CDR3 nucleotides: TGTGCCAGCAGCGTAGGTCACAGCCAGATAGATGAAAAACTGTTTTTT. Its protein product is CASSVGHSQIDEKLFF.